This TCR beta chain emerged from a study of monozygotic twins with inflammatory bowel disease. Study observations and caveats: Patient repertoires may carry noise from differing immunosuppressive treatments.

TCRdb reprocessed the 5' RACE reads and keeps a single row for each CDR3 protein, giving no DNA. The sample features 300,000 to 400,000 distinct CDR3 sequences, with 2% to 3% in its top ten. Per donor there was one draw, yielding a blood sample of roughly 2.3 ml. From whole blood, total RNA was isolated without any sorting of T cells. Details on this clonotype: The antigen remains undetermined.

The TCR originated in a human donor with ulcerative colitis or Crohn's disease, or a healthy co-twin of an affected twin (not recorded which). The sample consisted of blood.

The CDR3 loop reads CASSLVGVEPMNTEAFF. This chain links TRBV5-5 with TRBJ1-1; the TCRdb call, TRBD1, lacks DNA for checking. The CDR3 runs 17 residues. Germline CDR1 SGHKS, CDR2 YYEKEE (reference sequence).